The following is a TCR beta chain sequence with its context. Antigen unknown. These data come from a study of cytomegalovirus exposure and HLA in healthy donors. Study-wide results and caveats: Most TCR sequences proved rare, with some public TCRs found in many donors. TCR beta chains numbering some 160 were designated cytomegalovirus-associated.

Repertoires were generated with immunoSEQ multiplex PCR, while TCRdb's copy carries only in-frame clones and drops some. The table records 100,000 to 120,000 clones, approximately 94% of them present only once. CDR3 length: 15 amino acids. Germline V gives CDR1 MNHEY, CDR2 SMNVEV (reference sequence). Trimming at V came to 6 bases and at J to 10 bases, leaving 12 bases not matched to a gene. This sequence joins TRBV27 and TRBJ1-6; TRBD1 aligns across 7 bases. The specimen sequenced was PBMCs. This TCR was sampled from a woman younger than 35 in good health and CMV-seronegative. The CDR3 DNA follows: TGTGCCAGCAGACCTGAGGGACAGTCCGTGTCACCCCTCCACTTT. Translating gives CASRPEGQSVSPLHF.